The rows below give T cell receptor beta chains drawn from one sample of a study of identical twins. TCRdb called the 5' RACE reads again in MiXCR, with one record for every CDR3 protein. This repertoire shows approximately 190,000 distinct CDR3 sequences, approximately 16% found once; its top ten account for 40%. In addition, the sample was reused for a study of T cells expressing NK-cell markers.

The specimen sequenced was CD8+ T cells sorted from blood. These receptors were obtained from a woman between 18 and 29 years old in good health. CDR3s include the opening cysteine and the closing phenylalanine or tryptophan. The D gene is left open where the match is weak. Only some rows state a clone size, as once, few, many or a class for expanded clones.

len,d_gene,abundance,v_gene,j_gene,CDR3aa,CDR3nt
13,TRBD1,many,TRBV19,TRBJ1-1,CASQDRYLPEAFF,TGTGCCAGCCAGGACAGGTACTTACCTGAAGCTTTCTTT
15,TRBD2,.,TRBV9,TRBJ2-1,CASSVAGGPYNEQFF,TGTGCCAGCAGCGTCGCGGGAGGGCCTTACAATGAGCAGTTCTTC
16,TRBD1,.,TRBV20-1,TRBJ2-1,CSATLPRDRVNNEQFF,TGCAGTGCTACCCTACCCCGGGACAGGGTGAACAATGAGCAGTTCTTC
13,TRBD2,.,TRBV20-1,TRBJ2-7,CSGTAGEPYEQYF,TGCAGTGGGACAGCGGGAGAGCCCTACGAGCAGTACTTC
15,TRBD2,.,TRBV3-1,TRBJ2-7,CASSPRGGATYEQNF,TGTGCCAGCAGCCCCCGGGGGGGGGCTACCTACGAGCAGAACTTC
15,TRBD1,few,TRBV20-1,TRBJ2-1,CSARPQRGHYNEQFF,TGCAGTGCTAGACCCCAGAGGGGGCACTACAATGAGCAGTTCTTC
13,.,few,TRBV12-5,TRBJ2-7,CASVSDISYEQYF,TGTGCTAGTGTCTCCGACATATCCTACGAGCAGTACTTC
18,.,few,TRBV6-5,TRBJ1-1,CASSWASWGAVADTEAFF,TGTGCCAGCAGTTGGGCTTCGTGGGGGGCAGTCGCGGACACTGAAGCTTTCTTT
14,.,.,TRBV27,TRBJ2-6,CASSLVLGANVLTF,TGTGCCAGCAGTTTAGTGCTTGGGGCCAACGTCCTGACTTTC
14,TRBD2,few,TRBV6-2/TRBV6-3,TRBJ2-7,CASSPGLAGVEQYF,TGTGCCAGCAGCCCGGGACTAGCGGGGGTCGAGCAGTACTTC
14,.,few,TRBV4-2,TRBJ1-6,CASSLWEGNSPLHF,TGTGCCAGCAGCCTTTGGGAGGGAAATTCACCCCTCCACTTT
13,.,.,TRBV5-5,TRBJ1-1,CASIPEGASEAFF,TGTGCCAGCATCCCCGAAGGGGCGAGTGAAGCTTTCTTT
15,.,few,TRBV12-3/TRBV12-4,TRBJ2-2,CASIPEGTNTGELFF,TGTGCCAGTATTCCTGAGGGAACGAACACCGGGGAGCTGTTTTTT
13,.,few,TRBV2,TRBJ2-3,CASIRRGKDTQYF,TGTGCCAGCATACGTCGCGGGAAAGATACGCAGTATTTT
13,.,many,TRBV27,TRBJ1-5,CASSLFSNQPQHF,TGTGCCAGCAGTTTATTTAGCAATCAGCCCCAGCATTTT
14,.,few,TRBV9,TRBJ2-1,CASSVSDRYNEQFF,TGTGCCAGCAGCGTATCCGACAGATACAATGAGCAGTTCTTC
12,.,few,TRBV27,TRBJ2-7,CASSLHLREQYF,TGTGCCAGCAGTCTCCACCTCCGCGAGCAGTACTTC
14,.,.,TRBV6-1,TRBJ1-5,CASSLRSSNQPQHF,TGTGCCAGCAGTCTAAGAAGTAGCAATCAGCCCCAGCATTTT
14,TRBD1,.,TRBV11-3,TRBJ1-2,CASSADRGNYGYTF,TGTGCCAGCAGCGCCGACAGGGGTAACTATGGCTACACCTTC
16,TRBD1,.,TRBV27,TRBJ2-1,CASSLSGTGLYNEQFF,TGTGCCAGCAGTTTATCGGGGACAGGGCTCTACAATGAGCAGTTCTTC
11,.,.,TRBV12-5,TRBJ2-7,CASATSAEQYF,TGTGCTAGTGCCACTTCGGCGGAGCAGTACTTC
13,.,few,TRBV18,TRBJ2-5,CASSPHPQETQYF,TGTGCCAGCTCACCACATCCGCAAGAGACCCAGTACTTC
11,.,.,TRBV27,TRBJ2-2,CPGLNTGELFF,TGTCCGGGCTTGAACACCGGGGAGCTGTTTTTT
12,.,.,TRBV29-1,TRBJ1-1,CSVTRRNTEAFF,TGCAGCGTCACTAGGAGGAACACTGAAGCTTTCTTT
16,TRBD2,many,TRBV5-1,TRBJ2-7,CASSPRTSGSAYEQYF,TGCGCCAGCAGCCCACGGACTAGCGGGAGTGCCTACGAGCAGTACTTC
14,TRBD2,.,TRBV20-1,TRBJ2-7,CSAETGTSAYEQYF,TGCAGTGCCGAGACCGGGACTAGCGCCTACGAGCAGTACTTC
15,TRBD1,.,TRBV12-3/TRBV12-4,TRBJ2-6,CASSRTGSGANVLTF,TGTGCCAGCAGTCGGACAGGGTCTGGGGCCAACGTCCTGACTTTC